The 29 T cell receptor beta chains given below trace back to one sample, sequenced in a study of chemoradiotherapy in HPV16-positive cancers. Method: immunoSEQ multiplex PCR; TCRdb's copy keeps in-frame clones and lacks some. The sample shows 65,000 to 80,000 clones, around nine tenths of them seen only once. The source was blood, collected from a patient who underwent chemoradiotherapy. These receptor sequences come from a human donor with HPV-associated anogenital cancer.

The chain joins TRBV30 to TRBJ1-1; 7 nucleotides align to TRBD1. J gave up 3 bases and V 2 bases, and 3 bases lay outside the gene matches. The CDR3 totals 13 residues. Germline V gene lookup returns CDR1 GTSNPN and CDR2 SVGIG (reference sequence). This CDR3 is CAWSRGRDTEAFF. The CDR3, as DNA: TGTGCCTGGAGTAGGGGGCGAGACACTGAAGCTTTCTTT.

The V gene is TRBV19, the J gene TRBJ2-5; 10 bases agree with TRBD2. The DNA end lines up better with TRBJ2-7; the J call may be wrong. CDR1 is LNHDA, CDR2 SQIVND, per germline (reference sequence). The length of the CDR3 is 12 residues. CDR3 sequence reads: CATSSGSYEQYF. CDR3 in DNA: TGTGCCACCTCTAGCGGGAGCTACGAGCAGTACTTC.

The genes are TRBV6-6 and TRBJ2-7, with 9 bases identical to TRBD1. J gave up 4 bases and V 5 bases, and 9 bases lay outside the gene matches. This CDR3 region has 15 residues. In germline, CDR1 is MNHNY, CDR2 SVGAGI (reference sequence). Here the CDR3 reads CASSSTGTGTYEQYF. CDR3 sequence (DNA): TGTGCCAGCAGTAGTACCGGGACAGGGACATACGAGCAGTACTTC.

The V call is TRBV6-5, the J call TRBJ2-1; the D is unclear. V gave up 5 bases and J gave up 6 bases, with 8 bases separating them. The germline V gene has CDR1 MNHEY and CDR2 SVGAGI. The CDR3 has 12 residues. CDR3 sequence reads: CASSPRRNEQFF. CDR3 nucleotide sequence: TGTGCCAGCAGTCCGCGGCGCAATGAGCAGTTCTTC.

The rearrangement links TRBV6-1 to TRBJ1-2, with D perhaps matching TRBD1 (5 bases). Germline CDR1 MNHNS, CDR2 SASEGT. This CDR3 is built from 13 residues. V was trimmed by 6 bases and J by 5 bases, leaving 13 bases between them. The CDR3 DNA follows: TGTGCCAGCAGGGACATGGGTCTATATGGCTACACCTTC. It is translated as CASRDMGLYGYTF.

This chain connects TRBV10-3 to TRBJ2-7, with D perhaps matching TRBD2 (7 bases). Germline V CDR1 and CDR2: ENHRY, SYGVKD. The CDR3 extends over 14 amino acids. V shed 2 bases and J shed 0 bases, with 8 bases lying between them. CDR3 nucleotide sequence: TGTGCCATCAGTGAGGGGGGGGCCTCCTACGAGCAGTACTTC. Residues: CAISEGGASYEQYF.

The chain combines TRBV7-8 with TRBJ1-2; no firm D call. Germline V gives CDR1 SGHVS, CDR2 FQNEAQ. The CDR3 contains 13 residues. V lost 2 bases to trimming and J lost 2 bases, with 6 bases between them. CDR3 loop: CASSLSLNYGYTF. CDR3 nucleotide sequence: TGTGCCAGCAGCTTAAGTTTAAACTATGGCTACACCTTC.

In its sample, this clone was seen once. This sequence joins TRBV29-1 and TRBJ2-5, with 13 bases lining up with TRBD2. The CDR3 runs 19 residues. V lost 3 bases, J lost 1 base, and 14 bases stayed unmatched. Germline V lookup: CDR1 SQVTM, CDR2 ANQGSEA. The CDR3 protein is CSVDYALGLAGIPQETQYF. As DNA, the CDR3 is TGCAGCGTTGACTACGCATTGGGACTAGCGGGAATCCCCCAAGAGACCCAGTACTTC. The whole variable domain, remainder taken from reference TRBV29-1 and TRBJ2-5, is SAVISQKPSRDICQRGTSLTIQCQVDSQVTMMFWYRQQPGQSLTLIATANQGSEATYESGFVIDKFPISRPNLTFSTLTVSNMSPEDSSIYLCSVDYALGLAGIPQETQYFGPGTRLLVL.

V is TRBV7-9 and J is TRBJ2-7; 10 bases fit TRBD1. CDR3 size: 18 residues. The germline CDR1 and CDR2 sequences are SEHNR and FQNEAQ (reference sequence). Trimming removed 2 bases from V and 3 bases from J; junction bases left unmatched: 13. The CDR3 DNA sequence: TGTGCCAGCAGCTTACGCGACAAGGGCGGGACAGGGGACTACGAGCAGTACTTC. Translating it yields CASSLRDKGGTGDYEQYF.

DNA of the CDR3: TGTGCCAGCAGCCTCAGACAGGGGCGCCAAGAGACCCAGTACTTC. Its protein is CASSLRQGRQETQYF. The V gene is TRBV5-4, the J gene TRBJ2-5; 8 nucleotides align to TRBD1. This CDR3 is built from 15 residues. The J segment lost 1 base and the V segment lost 4 bases, leaving 6 bases of the junction unmatched. Germline loops: CDR1 SGHNT, CDR2 YYREEE (reference sequence).

The CDR3 loop is CASSLGPRNQPQHF. CDR3 DNA: TGTGCCAGCAGCTTGGGACCGAGAAATCAGCCCCAGCATTTT. This chain joins TRBV5-6 and TRBJ1-5; no firm D call. The germline gives CDR1 SGHDT, CDR2 YYEEEE. Trimming stripped 0 bases from V and 4 bases from J, with 8 bases between. The CDR3 loop spans 14 amino acids.

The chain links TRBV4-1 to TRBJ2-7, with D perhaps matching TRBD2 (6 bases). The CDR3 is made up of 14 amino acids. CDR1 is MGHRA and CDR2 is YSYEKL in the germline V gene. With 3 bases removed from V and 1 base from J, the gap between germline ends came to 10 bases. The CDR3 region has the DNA TGCGCCAGCAGCCATCCGGGGGTATCCTACGAGCAGTACTTC. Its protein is CASSHPGVSYEQYF.

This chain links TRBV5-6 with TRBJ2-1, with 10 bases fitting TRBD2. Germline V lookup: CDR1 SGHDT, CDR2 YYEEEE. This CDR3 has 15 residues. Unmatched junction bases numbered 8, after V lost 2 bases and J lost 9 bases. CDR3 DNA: TGTGCCAGCAGCTTTATAGCGGGGGGTCGCTCTGAGCAGTTCTTC. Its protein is CASSFIAGGRSEQFF.

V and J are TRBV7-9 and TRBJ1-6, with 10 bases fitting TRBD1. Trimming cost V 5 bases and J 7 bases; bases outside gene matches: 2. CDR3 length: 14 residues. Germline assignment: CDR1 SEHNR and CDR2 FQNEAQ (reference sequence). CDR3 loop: CASSPGQGNSPLHF. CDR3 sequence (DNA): TGTGCCAGCAGCCCGGGACAGGGGAATTCACCCCTCCACTTT.

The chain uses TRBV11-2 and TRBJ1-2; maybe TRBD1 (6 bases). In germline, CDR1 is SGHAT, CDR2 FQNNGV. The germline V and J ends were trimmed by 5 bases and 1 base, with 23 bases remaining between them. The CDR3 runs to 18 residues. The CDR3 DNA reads TGTGCCAGCAGCCCCGGGGGGGCAAGACAGAAGGATAACTATGGCTACACCTTC. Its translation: CASSPGGARQKDNYGYTF.

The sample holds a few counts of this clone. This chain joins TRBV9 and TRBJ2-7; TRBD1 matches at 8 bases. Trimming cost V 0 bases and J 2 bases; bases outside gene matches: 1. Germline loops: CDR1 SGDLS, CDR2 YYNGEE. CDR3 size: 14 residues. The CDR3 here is CASSVGTGPYEQYF. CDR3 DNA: TGTGCCAGCAGCGTAGGGACAGGGCCCTACGAGCAGTACTTC. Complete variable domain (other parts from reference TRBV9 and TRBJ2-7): DSGVTQTPKHLITATGQRVTLRCSPRSGDLSVYWYQQSLDQGLQFLIQYYNGEERAKGNILERFSAQQFPDLHSELNLSSLELGDSALYFCASSVGTGPYEQYFGPGTRLTVT.

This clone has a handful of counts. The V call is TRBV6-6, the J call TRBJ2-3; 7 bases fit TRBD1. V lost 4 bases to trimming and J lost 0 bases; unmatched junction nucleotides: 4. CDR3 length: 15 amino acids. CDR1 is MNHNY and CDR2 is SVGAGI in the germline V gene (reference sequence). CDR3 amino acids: CASSSKGQSTDTQYF. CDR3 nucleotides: TGTGCCAGCAGTTCAAAGGGACAGAGCACAGATACGCAGTATTTT.

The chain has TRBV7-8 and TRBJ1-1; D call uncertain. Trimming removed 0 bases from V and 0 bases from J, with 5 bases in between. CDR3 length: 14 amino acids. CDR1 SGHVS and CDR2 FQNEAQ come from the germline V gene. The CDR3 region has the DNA TGTGCCAGCAGCTTAGCTCGGCTGAACACTGAAGCTTTCTTT. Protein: CASSLARLNTEAFF.

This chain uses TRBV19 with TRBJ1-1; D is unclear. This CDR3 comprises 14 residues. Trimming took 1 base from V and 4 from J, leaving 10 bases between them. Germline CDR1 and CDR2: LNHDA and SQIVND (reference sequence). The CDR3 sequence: CASSIVRAGTEAFF. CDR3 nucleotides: TGTGCCAGTAGTATAGTCCGGGCCGGCACTGAAGCTTTCTTT.

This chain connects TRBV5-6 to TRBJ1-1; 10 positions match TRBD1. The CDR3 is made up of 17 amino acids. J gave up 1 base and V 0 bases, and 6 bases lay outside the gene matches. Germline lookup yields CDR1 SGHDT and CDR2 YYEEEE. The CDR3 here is CASSLGVRQGANTEAFF. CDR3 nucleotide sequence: TGTGCCAGCAGCTTGGGAGTCCGACAGGGGGCGAACACTGAAGCTTTCTTT. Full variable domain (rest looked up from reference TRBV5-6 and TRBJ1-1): DAGVTQSPTHLIKTRGQQVTLRCSPKSGHDTVSWYQQALGQGPQFIFQYYEEEERQRGNFPDRFSGHQFPNYSSELNVNALLLGDSALYLCASSLGVRQGANTEAFFGQGTRLTVV.

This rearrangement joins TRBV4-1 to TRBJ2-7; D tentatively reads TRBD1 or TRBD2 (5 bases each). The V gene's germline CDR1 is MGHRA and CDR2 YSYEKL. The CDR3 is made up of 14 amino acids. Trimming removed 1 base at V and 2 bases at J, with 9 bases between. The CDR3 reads CASSQVGGAYEQYF. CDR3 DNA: TGCGCCAGCAGCCAAGTTGGGGGAGCCTACGAGCAGTACTTC.

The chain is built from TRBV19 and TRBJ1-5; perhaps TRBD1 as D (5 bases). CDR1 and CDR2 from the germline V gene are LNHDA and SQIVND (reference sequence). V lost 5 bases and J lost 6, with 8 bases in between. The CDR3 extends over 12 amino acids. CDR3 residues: CASSFRGQPQHF. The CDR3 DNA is TGTGCCAGTAGTTTTAGGGGTCAGCCCCAGCATTTT.

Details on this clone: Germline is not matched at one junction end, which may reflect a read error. In DNA, the CDR3 is TGCGCCAGCAGCCAAGGCCAGGACCTCACAGATGCGCAGTATTTT. Its translation is CASSQGQDLTDAQYF. The genes are TRBV4-1 and TRBJ2-3; no definite D call. The CDR3 extends over 15 amino acids. Germline V gene sequence: CDR1 MGHRA, CDR2 YSYEKL.

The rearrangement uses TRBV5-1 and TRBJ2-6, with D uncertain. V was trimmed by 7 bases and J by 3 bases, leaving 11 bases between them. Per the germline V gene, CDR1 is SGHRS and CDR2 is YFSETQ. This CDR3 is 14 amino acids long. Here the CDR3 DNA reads TGCGCCAGCTTCGAGGTTAGTGGGGCCAACGTCCTGACTTTC. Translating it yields CASFEVSGANVLTF.

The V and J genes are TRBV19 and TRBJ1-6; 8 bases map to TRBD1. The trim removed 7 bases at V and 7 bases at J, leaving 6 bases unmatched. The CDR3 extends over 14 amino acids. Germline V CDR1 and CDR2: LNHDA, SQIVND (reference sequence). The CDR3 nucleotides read TGTGCCAGTAAACAACAGGGGGGGAATTCACCCCTCCACTTT. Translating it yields CASKQQGGNSPLHF.

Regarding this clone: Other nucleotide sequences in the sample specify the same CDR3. The CDR3 bases are TGCGCCAGCAGCCAAGTGTCGGGGTATGGAAACACCATATATTTT. Translated: CASSQVSGYGNTIYF. The chain uses TRBV4-1 and TRBJ1-3; D is uncertain. Germline V lookup: CDR1 MGHRA, CDR2 YSYEKL. The CDR3 length is 15 residues. Between the trimmed V and J ends, which lost 1 base and 3 bases, there was a span of 10 bases.

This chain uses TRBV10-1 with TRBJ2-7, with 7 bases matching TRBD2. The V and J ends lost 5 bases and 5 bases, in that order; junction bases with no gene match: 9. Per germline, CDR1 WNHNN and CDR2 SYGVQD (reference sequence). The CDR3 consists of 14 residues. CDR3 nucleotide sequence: TGCGCCAGCAGTTTAAGCCCTACTAGCGACGAGCAGTACTTC. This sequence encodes CASSLSPTSDEQYF.

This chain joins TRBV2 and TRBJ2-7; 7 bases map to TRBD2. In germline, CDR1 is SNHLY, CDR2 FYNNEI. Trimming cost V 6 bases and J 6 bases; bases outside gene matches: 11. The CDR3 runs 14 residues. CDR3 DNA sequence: TGTGCCAGCAGGCTCGGGACTACACGCCTCGAGCAGTACTTC. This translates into CASRLGTTRLEQYF.

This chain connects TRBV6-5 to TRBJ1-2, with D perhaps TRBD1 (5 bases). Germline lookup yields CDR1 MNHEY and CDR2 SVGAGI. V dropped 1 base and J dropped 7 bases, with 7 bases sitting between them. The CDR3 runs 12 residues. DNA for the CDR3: TGTGCCAGCAGTTACTTGGGGGTTGGCTACACCTTC. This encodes CASSYLGVGYTF.